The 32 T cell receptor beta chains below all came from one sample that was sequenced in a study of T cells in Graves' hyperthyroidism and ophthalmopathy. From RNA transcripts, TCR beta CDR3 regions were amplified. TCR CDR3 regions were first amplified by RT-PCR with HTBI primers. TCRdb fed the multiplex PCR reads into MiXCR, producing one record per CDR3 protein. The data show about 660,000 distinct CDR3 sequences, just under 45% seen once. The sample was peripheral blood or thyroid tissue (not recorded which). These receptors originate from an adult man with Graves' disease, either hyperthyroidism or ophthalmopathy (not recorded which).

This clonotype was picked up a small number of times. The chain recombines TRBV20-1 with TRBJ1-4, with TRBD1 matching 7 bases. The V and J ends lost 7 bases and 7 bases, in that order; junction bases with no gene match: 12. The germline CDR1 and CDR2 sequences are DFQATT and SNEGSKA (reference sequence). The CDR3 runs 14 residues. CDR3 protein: CSVPDRAQAEKLFF. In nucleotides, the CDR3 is TGCAGTGTACCCGACAGGGCCCAAGCTGAAAAACTGTTTTTT.

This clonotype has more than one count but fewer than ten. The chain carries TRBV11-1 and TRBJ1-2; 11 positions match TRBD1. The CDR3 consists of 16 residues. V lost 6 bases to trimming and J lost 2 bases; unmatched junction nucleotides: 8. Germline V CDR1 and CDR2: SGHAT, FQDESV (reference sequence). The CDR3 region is CASSSDRGLNNYGYTF. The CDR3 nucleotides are TGTGCCAGCAGTTCGGACAGGGGGCTCAACAACTATGGCTACACCTTC.

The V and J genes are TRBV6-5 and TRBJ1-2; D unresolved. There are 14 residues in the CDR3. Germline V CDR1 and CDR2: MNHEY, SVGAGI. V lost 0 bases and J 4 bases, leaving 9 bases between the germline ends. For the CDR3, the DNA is TGTGCCAGCAGTTACTCTTTCGACCGCTATGGCTACACCTTC. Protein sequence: CASSYSFDRYGYTF.

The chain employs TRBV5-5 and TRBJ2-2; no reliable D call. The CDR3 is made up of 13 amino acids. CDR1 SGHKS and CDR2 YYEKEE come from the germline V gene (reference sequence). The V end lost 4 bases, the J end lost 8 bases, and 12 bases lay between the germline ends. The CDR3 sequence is CASSRPPRGELFF. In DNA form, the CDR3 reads TGTGCCAGCAGCCGCCCCCCCAGAGGGGAGCTGTTTTTT. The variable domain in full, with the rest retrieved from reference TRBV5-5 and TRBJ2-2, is DAGVTQSPTHLIKTRGQQVTLRCSPISGHKSVSWYQQVLGQGPQFIFQYYEKEERGRGNFPDRFSARQFPNYSSELNVNALLLGDSALYLCASSRPPRGELFFGEGSRLTVL.

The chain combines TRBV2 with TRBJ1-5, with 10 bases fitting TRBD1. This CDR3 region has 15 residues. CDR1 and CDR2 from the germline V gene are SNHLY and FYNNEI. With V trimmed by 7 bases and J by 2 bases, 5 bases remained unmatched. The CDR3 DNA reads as TGTGCCAGCAACGCCGGGACAGGGGGCAATCAGCCCCAGCATTTT. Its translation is CASNAGTGGNQPQHF.

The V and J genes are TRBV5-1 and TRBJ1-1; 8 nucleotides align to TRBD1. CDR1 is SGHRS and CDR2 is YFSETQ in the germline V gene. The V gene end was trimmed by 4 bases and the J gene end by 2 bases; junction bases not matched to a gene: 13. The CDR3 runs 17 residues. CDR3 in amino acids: CASSHNPGQGGNTEAFF. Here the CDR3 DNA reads TGCGCCAGCAGCCATAACCCAGGACAGGGAGGAAACACTGAAGCTTTCTTT. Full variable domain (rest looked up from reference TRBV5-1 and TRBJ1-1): KAGVTQTPRYLIKTRGQQVTLSCSPISGHRSVSWYQQTPGQGLQFLFEYFSETQRNKGNFPGRFSGRQFSNSRSEMNVSTLELGDSALYLCASSHNPGQGGNTEAFFGQGTRLTVV.

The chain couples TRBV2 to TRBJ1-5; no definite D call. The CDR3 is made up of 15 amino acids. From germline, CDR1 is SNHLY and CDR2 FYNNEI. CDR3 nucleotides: TGTGCTAGAGATGCGGAGTCCGGGAGCAATCAGCCCCAGCATTTT. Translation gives CARDAESGSNQPQHF.

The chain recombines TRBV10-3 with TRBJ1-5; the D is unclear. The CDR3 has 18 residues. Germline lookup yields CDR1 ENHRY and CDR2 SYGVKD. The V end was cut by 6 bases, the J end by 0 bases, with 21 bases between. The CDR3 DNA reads TGTGCCATCAGCCTCACTAGCGGGAGCGGCCATAGCAATCAGCCCCAGCATTTT. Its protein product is CAISLTSGSGHSNQPQHF.

CDR3 DNA: TGTGCCAGCAGCTTAGCGAGGGGCGGCTCTGGAAACACCATATATTTT. This encodes CASSLARGGSGNTIYF. The rearrangement joins TRBV7-6 to TRBJ1-3, with a tentative D call TRBD1 (5 bases). Germline V lookup: CDR1 SGHVS, CDR2 FNYEAQ. V was trimmed by 0 bases and J by 0 bases, leaving 9 bases between them. The CDR3 is made up of 16 amino acids.

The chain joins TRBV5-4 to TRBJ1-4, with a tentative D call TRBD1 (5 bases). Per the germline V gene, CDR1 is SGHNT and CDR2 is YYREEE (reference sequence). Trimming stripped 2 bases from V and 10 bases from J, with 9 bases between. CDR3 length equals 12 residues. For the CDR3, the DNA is TGTGCCAGCAGCTTCCAGGGAGGAAAACTGTTTTTT. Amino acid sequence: CASSFQGGKLFF.

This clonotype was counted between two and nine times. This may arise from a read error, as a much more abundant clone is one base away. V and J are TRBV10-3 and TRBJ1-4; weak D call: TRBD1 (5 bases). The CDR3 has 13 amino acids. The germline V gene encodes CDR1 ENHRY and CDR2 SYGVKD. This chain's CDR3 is CASSESGGRGLFF. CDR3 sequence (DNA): TGTGCCAGCAGTGAGTCGGGGGGAAGAGGACTGTTTTTT.

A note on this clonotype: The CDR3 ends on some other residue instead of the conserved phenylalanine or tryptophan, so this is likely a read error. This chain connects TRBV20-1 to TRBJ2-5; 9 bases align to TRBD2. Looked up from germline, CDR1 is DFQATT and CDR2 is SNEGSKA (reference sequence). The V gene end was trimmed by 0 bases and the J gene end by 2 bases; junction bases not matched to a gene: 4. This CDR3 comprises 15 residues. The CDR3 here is CSARDQSGGQETQYL. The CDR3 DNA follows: TGCAGTGCTAGAGATCAGAGCGGGGGGCAAGAGACCCAGTACCTC.

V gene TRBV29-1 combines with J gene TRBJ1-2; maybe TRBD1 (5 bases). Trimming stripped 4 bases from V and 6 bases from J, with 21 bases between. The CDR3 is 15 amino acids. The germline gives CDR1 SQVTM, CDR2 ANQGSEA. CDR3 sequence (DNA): TGCAGCGTTGGGGGGACGGAGTATTATGAAGATGGCTACACCTTC. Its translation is CSVGGTEYYEDGYTF.

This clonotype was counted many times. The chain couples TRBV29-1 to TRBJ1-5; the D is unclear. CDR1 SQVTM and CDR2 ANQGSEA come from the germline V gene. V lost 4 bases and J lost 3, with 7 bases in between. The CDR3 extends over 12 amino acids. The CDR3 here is CSVVVSNQPQHF. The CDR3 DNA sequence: TGCAGCGTTGTGGTGTCCAATCAGCCCCAGCATTTT.

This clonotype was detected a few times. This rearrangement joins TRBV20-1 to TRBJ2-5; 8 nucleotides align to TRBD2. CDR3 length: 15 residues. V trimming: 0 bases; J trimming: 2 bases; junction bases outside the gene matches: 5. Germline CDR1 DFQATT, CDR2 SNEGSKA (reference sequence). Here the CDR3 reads CSARDLLAAQETQYF. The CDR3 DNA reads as TGCAGTGCTAGAGATCTACTAGCGGCTCAAGAGACCCAGTACTTC.

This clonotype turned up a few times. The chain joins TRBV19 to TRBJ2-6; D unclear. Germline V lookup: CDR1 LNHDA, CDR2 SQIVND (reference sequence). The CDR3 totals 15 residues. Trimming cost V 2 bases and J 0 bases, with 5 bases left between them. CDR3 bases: TGTGCCAGTAGTATATATGTCTCTGGGGCCAACGTCCTGACTTTC. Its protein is CASSIYVSGANVLTF.

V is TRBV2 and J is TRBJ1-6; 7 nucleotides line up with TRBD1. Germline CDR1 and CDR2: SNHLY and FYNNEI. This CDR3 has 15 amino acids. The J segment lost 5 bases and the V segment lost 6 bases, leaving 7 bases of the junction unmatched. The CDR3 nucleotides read TGTGCCAGCAGGGTTGCGGGACAGCATAATTCACCCCTCCACTTT. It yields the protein CASRVAGQHNSPLHF.

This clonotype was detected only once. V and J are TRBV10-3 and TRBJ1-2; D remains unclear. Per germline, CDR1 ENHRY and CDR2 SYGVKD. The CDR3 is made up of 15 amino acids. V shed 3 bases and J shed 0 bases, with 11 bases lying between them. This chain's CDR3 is CAISDPKGANYGYTF. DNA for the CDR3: TGTGCCATCAGTGACCCTAAGGGAGCTAACTATGGCTACACCTTC.

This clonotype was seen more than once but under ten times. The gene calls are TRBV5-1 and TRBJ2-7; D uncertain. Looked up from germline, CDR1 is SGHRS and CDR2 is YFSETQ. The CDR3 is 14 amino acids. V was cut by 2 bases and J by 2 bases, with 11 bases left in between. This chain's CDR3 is CASSLDDHAYEQYF. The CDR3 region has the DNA TGCGCCAGCAGCTTAGACGACCATGCCTACGAGCAGTACTTC.

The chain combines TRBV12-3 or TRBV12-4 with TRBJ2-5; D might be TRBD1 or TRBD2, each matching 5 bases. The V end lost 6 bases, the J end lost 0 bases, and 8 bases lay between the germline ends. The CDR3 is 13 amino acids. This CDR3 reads CASSQGHQETQYF. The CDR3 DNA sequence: TGTGCCAGCAGCCAGGGACACCAAGAGACCCAGTACTTC.

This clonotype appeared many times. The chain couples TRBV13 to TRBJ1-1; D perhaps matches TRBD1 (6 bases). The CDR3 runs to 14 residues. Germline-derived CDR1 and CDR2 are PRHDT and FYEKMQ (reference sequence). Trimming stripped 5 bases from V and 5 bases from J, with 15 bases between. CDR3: CASSRGGGRTEAFF. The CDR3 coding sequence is TGTGCCAGCAGCCGAGGAGGGGGAAGGACTGAAGCTTTCTTT.

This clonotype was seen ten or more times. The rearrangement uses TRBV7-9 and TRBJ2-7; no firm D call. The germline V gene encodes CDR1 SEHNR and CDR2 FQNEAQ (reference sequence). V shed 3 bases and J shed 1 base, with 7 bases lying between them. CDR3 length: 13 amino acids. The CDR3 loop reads CASSFGPSYEQYF. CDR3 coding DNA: TGTGCCAGCAGCTTCGGGCCATCCTACGAGCAGTACTTC.

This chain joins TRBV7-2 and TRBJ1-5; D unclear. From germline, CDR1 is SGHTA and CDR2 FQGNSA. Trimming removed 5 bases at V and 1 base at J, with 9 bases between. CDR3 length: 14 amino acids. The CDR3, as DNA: TGTGCCAGCAGCGGTCCGGGAAGCAATCAGCCCCAGCATTTT. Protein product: CASSGPGSNQPQHF.

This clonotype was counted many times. The CDR3 DNA reads TGTGCCAGCAGCTCGTCTAGCGGGGATACCCGAAAAGAGACCCAGTACTTC. It is translated as CASSSSSGDTRKETQYF. The rearrangement links TRBV7-9 to TRBJ2-5, with 9 bases aligning to TRBD2. Germline lookup yields CDR1 SEHNR and CDR2 FQNEAQ (reference sequence). The CDR3 contains 17 residues. V dropped 4 bases and J dropped 3; count of bases not matched to a gene: 12.

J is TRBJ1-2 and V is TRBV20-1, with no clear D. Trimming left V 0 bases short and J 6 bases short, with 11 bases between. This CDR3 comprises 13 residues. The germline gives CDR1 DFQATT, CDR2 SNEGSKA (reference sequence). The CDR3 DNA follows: TGCAGTGCTAGAGACCAGCCCACAGATGGCTACACCTTC. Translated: CSARDQPTDGYTF.

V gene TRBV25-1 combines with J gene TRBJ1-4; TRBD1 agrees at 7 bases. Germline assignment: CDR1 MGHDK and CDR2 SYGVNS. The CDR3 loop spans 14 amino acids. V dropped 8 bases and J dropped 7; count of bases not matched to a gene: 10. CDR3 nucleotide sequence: TGTGCCAGCCAAGAATACAGGGGCGGTGAAAAACTGTTTTTT. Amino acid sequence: CASQEYRGGEKLFF.

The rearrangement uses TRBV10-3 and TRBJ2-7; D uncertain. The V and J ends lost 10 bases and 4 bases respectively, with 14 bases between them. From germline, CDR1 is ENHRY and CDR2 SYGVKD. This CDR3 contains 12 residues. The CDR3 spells CASGAGPYEQYF. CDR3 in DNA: TGTGCCAGCGGAGCCGGGCCGTACGAGCAGTACTTC.

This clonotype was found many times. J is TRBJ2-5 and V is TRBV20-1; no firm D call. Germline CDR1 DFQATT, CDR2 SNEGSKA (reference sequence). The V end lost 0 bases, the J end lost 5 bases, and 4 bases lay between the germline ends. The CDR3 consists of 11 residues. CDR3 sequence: CSARDQETQYF. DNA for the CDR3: TGCAGTGCTAGAGATCAGGAGACCCAGTACTTC.

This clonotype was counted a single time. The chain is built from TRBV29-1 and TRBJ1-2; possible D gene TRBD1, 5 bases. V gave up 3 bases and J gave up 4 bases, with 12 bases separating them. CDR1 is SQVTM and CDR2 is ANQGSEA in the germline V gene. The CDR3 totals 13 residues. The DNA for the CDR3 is TGCAGCGTTGAGCTCGACAGAAGCTATGGCTACACCTTC. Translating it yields CSVELDRSYGYTF. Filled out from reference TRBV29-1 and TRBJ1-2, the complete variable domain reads SAVISQKPSRDICQRGTSLTIQCQVDSQVTMMFWYRQQPGQSLTLIATANQGSEATYESGFVIDKFPISRPNLTFSTLTVSNMSPEDSSIYLCSVELDRSYGYTFGSGTRLTVV.

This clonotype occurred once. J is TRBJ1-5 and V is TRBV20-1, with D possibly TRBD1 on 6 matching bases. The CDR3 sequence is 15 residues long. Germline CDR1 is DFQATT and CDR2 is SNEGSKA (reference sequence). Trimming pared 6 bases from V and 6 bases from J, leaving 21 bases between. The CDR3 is CSARSRTGPGQPQHF. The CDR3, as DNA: TGCAGTGCCAGATCAAGAACAGGGCCGGGTCAGCCCCAGCATTTT.

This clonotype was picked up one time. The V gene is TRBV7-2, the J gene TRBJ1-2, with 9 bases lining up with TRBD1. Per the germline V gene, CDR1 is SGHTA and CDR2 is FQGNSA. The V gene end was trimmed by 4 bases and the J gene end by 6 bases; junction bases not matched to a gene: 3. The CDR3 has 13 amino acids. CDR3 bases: TGTGCCAGCAGCTGGACAGGGGTCCATGGCTACACCTTC. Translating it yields CASSWTGVHGYTF. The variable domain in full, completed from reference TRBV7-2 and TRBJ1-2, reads GAGVSQSPSNKVTEKGKDVELRCDPISGHTALYWYRQSLGQGLEFLIYFQGNSAPDKSGLPSDRFSAERTGGSVSTLTIQRTQQEDSAVYLCASSWTGVHGYTFGSGTRLTVV.

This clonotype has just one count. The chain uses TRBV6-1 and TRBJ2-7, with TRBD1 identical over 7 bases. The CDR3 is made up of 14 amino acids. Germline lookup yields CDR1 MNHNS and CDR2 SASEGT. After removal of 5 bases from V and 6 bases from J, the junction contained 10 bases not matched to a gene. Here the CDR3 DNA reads TGTGCCAGCAGTTCATCCTCCGGGACAGCCGAGCAGTACTTC. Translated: CASSSSSGTAEQYF.